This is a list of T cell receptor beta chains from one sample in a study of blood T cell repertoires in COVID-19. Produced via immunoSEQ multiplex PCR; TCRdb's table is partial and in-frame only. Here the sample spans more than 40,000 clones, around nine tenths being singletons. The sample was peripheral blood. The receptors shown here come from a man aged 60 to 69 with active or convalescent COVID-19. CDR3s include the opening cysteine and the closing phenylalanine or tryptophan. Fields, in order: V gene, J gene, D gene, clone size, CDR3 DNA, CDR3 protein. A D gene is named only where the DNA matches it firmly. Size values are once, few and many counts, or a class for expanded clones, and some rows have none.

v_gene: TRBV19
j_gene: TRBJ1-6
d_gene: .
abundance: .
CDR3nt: TGTGCCAGTAGTCCTGGGATCCGGGACACCCAAAATTCACCCCTCCACTTT
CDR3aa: CASSPGIRDTQNSPLHF

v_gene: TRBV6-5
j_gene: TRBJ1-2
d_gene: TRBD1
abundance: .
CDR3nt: TGTGCCAGCAAACTACTGACAGGGAACTATGGCTACACCTTC
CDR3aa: CASKLLTGNYGYTF

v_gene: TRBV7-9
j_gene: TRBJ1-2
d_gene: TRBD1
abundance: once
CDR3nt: TGTGCCAGCAGCCTGGACAGGAGCTATGGCTACACCTTC
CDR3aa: CASSLDRSYGYTF

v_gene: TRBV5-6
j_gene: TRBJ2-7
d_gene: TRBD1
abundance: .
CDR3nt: TGTGCCAGCACCGGGACAGGGAATCCCTACGAGCAGTACTTC
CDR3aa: CASTGTGNPYEQYF

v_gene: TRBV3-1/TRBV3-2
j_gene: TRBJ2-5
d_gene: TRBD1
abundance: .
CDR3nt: TGTGCCAGCAGCCAAGAGTACGACAGGGCAAATCATTTTGGGCAGGAGACCCAGTACTTC
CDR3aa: CASSQEYDRANHFGQETQYF

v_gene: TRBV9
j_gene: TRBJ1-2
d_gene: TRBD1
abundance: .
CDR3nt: TGTGCCAGCAGCCCTCAGACAGGGGGGGATGGCTACACCTTC
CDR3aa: CASSPQTGGDGYTF

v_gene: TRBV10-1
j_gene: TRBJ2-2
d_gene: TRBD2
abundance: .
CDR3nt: TGCGCCAGCAGTGACCCTAGCGGGGGGCGGAACACCGGGGAGCTGTTTTTT
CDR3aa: CASSDPSGGRNTGELFF

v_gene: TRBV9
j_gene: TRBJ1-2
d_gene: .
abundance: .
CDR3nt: TGTGCCAGCAGCGTAGTGGCAGACACCGGGGACTATGGCTACACCTTC
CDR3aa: CASSVVADTGDYGYTF

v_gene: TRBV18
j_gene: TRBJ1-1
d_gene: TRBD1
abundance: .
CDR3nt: TGTGCCAGCTCACAAAGGACAGGGGCCCAGAACACTGAAGCTTTCTTT
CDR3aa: CASSQRTGAQNTEAFF

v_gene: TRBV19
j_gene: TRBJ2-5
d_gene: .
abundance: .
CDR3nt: TGTGCCAGCGCCACCCCTTTGCGGTCAGGGGAAGTAGGCGAAGAGACCCAGTACTTC
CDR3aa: CASATPLRSGEVGEETQYF

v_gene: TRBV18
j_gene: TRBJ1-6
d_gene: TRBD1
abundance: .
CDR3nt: TGTGCCAGCTCACCAAGACAGGGAAACTCCTATAATTCACCCCTCCACTTT
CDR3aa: CASSPRQGNSYNSPLHF

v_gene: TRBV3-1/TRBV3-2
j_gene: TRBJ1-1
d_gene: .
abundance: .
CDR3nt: TGTGCCAGCAGCCAAGGGGTAGGGGACACTGAAGCTTTCTTT
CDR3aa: CASSQGVGDTEAFF

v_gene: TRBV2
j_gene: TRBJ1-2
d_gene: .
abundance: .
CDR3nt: TGTGCCAGCAGGGAGGGCCTGGCCATGGGGGGCTACACCTTC
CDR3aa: CASREGLAMGGYTF

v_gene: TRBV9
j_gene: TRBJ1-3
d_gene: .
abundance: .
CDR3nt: TGTGCCAGCAGCGCCGGGAGCCTTTCTGGAAACACCATATATTTT
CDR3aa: CASSAGSLSGNTIYF

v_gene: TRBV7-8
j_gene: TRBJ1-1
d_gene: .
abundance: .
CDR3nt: TGTGCCAGCAGCTTACGCGGGGGGTCGGACACTGAAGCTTTCTTT
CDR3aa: CASSLRGGSDTEAFF

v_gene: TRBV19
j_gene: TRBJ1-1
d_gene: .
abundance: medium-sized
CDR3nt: TGTGCCAGTACCCTACTAGATTACACTGAAGCTTTCTTT
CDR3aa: CASTLLDYTEAFF

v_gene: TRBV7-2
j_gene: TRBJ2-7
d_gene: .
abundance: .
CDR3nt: TGTGCCAGCAGCTTCCAGGGGTCTGCGGACGAGCAGTACTTC
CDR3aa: CASSFQGSADEQYF

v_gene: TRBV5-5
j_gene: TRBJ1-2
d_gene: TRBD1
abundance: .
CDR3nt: TGTGCCAGCAGCCCGAGCCCGACAGGGGATCCTAACTATGGCTACACCTTC
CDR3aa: CASSPSPTGDPNYGYTF

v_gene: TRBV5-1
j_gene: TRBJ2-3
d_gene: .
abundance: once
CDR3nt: TGCGCCAGCAGCTTGCCCCAGGGTACAGATACGCAGTATTTT
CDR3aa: CASSLPQGTDTQYF

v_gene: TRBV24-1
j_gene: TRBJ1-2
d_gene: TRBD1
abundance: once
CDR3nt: TGTGCCACCAGTGATTATGACAGGGGCTATGGCTACACCTTC
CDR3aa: CATSDYDRGYGYTF

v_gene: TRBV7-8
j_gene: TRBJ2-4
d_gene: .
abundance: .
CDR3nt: TGTGCCAGCAGCGAAGCGGGTGGCATTCAGTACTTC
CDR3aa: CASSEAGGIQYF

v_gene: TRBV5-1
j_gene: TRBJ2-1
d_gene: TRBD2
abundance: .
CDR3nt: TGCGCCAGCAGCATAGTAGACCTAGCGGGGGGGAAATACAATGAGCAGTTCTTC
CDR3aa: CASSIVDLAGGKYNEQFF